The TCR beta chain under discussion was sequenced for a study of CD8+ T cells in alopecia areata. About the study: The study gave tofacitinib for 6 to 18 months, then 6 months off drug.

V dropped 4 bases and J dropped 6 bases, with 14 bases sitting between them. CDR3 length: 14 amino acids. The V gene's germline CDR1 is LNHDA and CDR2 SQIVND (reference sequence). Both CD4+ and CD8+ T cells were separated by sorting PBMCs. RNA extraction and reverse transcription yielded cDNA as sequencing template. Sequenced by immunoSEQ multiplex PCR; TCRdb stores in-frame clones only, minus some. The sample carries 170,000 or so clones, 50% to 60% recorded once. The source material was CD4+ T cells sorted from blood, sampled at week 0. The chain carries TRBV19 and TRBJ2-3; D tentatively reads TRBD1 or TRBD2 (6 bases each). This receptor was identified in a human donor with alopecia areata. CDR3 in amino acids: CASSTTGGWDTQYF. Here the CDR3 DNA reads TGTGCCAGTAGTACGACAGGAGGGTGGGATACGCAGTATTTT.